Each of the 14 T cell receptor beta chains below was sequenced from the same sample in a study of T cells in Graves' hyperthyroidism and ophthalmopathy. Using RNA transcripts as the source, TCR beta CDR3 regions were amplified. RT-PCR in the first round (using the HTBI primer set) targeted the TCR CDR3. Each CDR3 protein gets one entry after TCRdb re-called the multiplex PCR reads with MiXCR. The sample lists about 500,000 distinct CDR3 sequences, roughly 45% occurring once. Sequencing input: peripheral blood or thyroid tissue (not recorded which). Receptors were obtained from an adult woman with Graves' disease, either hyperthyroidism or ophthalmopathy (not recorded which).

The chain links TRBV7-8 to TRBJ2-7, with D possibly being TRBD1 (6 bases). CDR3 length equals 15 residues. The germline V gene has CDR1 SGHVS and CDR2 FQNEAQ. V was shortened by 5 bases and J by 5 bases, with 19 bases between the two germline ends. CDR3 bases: TGTGCCAGCAGCCCCGGGGTTTGGCAGGGGCACGAGCAGTACTTC. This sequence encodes CASSPGVWQGHEQYF.

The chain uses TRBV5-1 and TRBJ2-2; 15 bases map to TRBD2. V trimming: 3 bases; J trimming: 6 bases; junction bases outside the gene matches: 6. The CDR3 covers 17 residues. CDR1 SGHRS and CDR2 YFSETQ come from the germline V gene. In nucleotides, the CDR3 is TGCGCCAGCAGCTCCGGACTAGCGGGAGGGCCCTCCGGGGAGCTGTTTTTT. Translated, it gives CASSSGLAGGPSGELFF.

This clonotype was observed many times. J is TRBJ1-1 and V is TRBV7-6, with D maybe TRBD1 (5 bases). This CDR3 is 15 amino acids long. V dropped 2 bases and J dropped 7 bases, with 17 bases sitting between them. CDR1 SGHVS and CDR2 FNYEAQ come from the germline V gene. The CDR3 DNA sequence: TGTGCCAGCAGCTTAATGCAGGGCGGGGAGAGTGAAGCTTTCTTT. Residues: CASSLMQGGESEAFF.

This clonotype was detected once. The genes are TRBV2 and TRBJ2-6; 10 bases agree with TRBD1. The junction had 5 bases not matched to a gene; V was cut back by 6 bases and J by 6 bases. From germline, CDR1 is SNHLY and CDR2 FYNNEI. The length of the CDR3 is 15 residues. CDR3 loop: CASRKTGGMANVLTF. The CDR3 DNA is TGTGCCAGCAGAAAGACAGGGGGCATGGCCAACGTCCTGACTTTC.

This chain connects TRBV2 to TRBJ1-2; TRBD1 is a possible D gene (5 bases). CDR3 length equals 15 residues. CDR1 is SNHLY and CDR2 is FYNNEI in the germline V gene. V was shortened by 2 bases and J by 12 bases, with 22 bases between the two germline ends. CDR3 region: CASSEWPGSYSGNTF. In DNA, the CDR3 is TGTGCCAGCAGTGAATGGCCAGGGTCCTACTCTGGAAACACCTTC.

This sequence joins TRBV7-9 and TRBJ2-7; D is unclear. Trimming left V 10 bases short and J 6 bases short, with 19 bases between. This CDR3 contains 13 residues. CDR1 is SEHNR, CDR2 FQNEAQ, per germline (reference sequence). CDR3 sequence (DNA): TGTGCCAACTCCTCACGGTCCTGGGGCGAGCAGTACTTC. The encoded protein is CANSSRSWGEQYF. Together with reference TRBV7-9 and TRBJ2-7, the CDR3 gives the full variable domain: DTGVSQNPRHKITKRGQNVTFRCDPISEHNRLYWYRQTLGQGPEFLTYFQNEAQLEKSRLLSDRFSAERPKGSFSTLEIQRTEQGDSAMYLCANSSRSWGEQYFGPGTRLTVT.

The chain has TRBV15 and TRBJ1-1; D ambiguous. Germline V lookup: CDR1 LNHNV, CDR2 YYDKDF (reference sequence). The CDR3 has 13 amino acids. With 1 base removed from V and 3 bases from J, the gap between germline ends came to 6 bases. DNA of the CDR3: TGTGCCACCAGCAGAGGGGGTTACACTGAAGCTTTCTTT. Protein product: CATSRGGYTEAFF.

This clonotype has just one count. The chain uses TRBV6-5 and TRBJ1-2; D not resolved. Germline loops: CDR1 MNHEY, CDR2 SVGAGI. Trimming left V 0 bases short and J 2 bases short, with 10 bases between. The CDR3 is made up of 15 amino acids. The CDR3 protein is CASSYSTGSNYGYTF. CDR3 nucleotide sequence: TGTGCCAGCAGTTACTCGACGGGCAGCAACTATGGCTACACCTTC.

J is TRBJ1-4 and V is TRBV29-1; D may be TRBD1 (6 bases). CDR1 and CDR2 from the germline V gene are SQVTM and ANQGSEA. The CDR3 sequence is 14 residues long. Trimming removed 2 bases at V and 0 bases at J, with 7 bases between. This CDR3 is CSVERGSTNEKLFF. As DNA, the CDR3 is TGCAGCGTTGAAAGGGGGTCAACTAATGAAAAACTGTTTTTT.

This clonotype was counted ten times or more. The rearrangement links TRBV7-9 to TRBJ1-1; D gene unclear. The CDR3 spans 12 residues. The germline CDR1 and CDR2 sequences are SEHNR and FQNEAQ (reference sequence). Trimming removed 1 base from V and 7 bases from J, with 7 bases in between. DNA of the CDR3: TGTGCCAGCAGCTTAGGTGGCCTTGAAGCTTTCTTT. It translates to CASSLGGLEAFF.

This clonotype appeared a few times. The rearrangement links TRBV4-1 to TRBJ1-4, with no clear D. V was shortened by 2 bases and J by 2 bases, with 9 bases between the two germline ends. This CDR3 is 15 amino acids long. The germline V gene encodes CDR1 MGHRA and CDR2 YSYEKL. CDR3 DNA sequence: TGCGCCAGCAGCCAATGGATGTCCACTAATGAAAAACTGTTTTTT. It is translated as CASSQWMSTNEKLFF.

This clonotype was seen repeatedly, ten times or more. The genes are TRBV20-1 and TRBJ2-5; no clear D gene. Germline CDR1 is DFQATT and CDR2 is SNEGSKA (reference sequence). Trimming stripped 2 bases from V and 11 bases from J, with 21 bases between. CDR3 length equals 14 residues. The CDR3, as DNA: TGCAGTGCTAGAAGTATAATAGGGTCTGGAGCTCAGTACTTC. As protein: CSARSIIGSGAQYF.

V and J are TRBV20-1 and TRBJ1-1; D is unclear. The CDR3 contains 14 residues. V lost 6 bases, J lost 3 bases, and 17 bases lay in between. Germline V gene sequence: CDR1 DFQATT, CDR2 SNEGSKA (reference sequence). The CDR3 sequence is CSALKMKTYTEAFF. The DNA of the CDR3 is TGCAGTGCGCTAAAAATGAAGACCTACACTGAAGCTTTCTTT.

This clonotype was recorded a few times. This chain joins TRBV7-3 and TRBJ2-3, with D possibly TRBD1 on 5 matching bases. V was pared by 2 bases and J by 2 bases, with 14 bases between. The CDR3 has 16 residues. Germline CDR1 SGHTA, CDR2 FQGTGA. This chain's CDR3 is CASSLRWGLDTDTQYF. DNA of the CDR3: TGTGCCAGCAGCTTACGGTGGGGCCTGGACACAGATACGCAGTATTTT.